One and the same sample provided the 20 T cell receptor beta chains below, sequenced in a study of T cells in Graves' hyperthyroidism and ophthalmopathy (dated by TCRdb to the late 2010s). Receptor libraries were prepared by multiplex PCR. The sequencing machine was an Illumina HiSeq 2000. Amplification of TCR beta CDR3 regions was carried out from RNA transcripts. A first-round RT-PCR of the TCR CDR3 used the HTBI primer set with the Qiagen OneStep RT-PCR kit. TCRdb reran the public reads through fastp at Q25 and MiXCR, keeping productive beta chains. Each record represents a unique CDR3 protein, reported with the most common genes and DNA among its rows. The sample yields about 400,000 distinct CDR3 sequences; roughly 14% were counted once. The biggest ten clones account for about 13% of the sample. The specimen was blood. Receptors originate from a man aged 18 to 35 with Graves' ophthalmopathy.

This clonotype was observed many times. The chain is built from TRBV2 and TRBJ2-3, with D unresolved. V lost 2 bases to trimming and J lost 0 bases, with 9 bases between them. This CDR3 spans 15 amino acids. Germline V CDR1 and CDR2: SNHLY, FYNNEI. In DNA, the CDR3 is TGTGCCAGCAGTGAATCCCAGGCTAGCACAGATACGCAGTATTTT. Protein sequence: CASSESQASTDTQYF.

This clonotype came up many times. The chain recombines TRBV6-1 with TRBJ2-5; no clear D. CDR1 and CDR2 from the germline V gene are MNHNS and SASEGT. Trimming pared 5 bases from V and 4 bases from J, leaving 8 bases between. The length of the CDR3 is 12 residues. The CDR3 DNA sequence: TGTGCCAGCAGTCCTGCTAGAGAGACCCAGTACTTC. Amino acids: CASSPARETQYF.

Note on this clonotype: Being one base from a much bigger clone, this may be a read error. V and J are TRBV6-9 and TRBJ1-6; D is undetermined. This CDR3 has 16 residues. Germline V gene lookup returns CDR1 MNHGY and CDR2 SVAAGI. CDR3 coding DNA: TGTGCCAGCAGTTACAGCATGCAAGGGTCCGGTTCATCCCTCCACTTT. Translated: CASSYSMQGSGSSLHF.

This clonotype was observed many times. The genes are TRBV20-1 and TRBJ2-5; 7 bases are a match to TRBD2. Trimming cost V 3 bases and J 5 bases; bases outside gene matches: 6. Germline CDR1 and CDR2: DFQATT and SNEGSKA (reference sequence). This CDR3 comprises 13 residues. The CDR3 nucleotides read TGCAGTGCTAGGGGCCAAGCGGGGGAGACCCAGTACTTC. Amino acid sequence: CSARGQAGETQYF.

This clonotype was seen a single time. This chain uses TRBV12-3 or TRBV12-4 with TRBJ2-4, with 10 bases aligning to TRBD2. Trimming cost V 5 bases and J 2 bases; bases outside gene matches: 6. The CDR3 contains 16 residues. CDR3 region: CASSILAGLTKNIQYF. The CDR3 region has the DNA TGTGCCAGCAGTATACTAGCGGGGTTAACCAAAAACATTCAGTACTTC.

This clonotype was counted between two and nine times. The V and J genes are TRBV9 and TRBJ1-2; possible D gene TRBD1, 5 bases. There are 14 residues in the CDR3. V was trimmed by 3 bases and J by 3 bases, leaving 12 bases between them. CDR1 SGDLS and CDR2 YYNGEE come from the germline V gene. DNA of the CDR3: TGTGCCAGCAGCGGAGCCGGGACGGACTATGGCTACACCTTC. Encoded protein: CASSGAGTDYGYTF.

This clonotype was found many times. The chain employs TRBV30 and TRBJ2-7; maybe TRBD1 (6 bases). CDR1 is GTSNPN and CDR2 is SVGIG in the germline V gene (reference sequence). V shed 0 bases and J shed 4 bases, with 13 bases lying between them. The CDR3 contains 14 residues. This CDR3 reads CAWSVRERGYEQYF. The CDR3 DNA sequence: TGTGCCTGGAGTGTACGTGAGAGGGGGTACGAGCAGTACTTC.

The sample holds one count of this clonotype. The V gene is TRBV5-1, the J gene TRBJ2-5, with 7 bases matching TRBD2. There are 15 residues in the CDR3. CDR1 SGHRS and CDR2 YFSETQ come from the germline V gene. V shed 4 bases and J 2 bases; nucleotides not matched to a gene: 8. The CDR3 DNA reads as TGCGCCAGCAGCCCGGAGGGAGGGCTTCAAGAGACCCAGTACTTC. Its protein is CASSPEGGLQETQYF.

V gene TRBV10-2 combines with J gene TRBJ2-7; the D gene is possibly TRBD2 (6 bases). The germline CDR1 and CDR2 sequences are WSHSY and SAAADI. The CDR3 length is 13 residues. Trimming cost V 6 bases and J 2 bases, with 11 bases left between them. The CDR3 sequence: CASRDWGAYEQYF. CDR3 in DNA: TGCGCCAGCAGGGACTGGGGGGCCTACGAGCAGTACTTC.

There are a few counts of this clonotype. The chain employs TRBV7-6 and TRBJ2-7; 7 nucleotides match TRBD2. CDR1 SGHVS and CDR2 FNYEAQ come from the germline V gene. Trimming removed 5 bases from V and 7 bases from J; junction bases left unmatched: 11. The CDR3 runs to 14 residues. Here the CDR3 reads CASSRAGQGGEQYF. The CDR3 DNA is TGTGCCAGCAGCCGAGCGGGGCAGGGCGGTGAGCAGTACTTC.

There are many counts of this clonotype. The rearrangement links TRBV2 to TRBJ1-1, with D maybe TRBD1 (5 bases). V gave up 10 bases and J gave up 11 bases, with 14 bases separating them. Germline lookup yields CDR1 SNHLY and CDR2 FYNNEI. The CDR3 has 10 amino acids. The CDR3 sequence is CAIRAEGAFF. The DNA for the CDR3 is TGTGCCATTAGGGCGGAGGGGGCTTTCTTT. The full variable domain, rest sourced from reference TRBV2 and TRBJ1-1, is EPEVTQTPSHQVTQMGQEVILRCVPISNHLYFYWYRQILGQKVEFLVSFYNNEISEKSEIFDDQFSVERPDGSNFTLKIRSTKLEDSAMYFCAIRAEGAFFGQGTRLTVV.

Many counts were recorded for this clonotype. V gene TRBV5-1 combines with J gene TRBJ1-5; no clear D gene. This CDR3 contains 13 residues. The germline V gene encodes CDR1 SGHRS and CDR2 YFSETQ. The V and J ends lost 1 base and 5 bases respectively, with 7 bases between them. The CDR3 nucleotides are TGCGCCAGCAGCTTGTCGAGCGATCAGCCCCAGCATTTT. Protein sequence: CASSLSSDQPQHF.

This clonotype was seen ten or more times. V is TRBV14 and J is TRBJ1-6; a possible D gene is TRBD1 (5 bases). The V gene's germline CDR1 is SGHDN and CDR2 FVKESK. CDR3 length equals 15 residues. Trimming shortened V by 1 base and J by 5 bases, and 9 bases separated the two germline ends. The CDR3 region has the DNA TGTGCCAGCAGCCAAGGGGGACGCGATAATTCACCCCTCCACTTT. This sequence encodes CASSQGGRDNSPLHF.

This clonotype was picked up many times. V gene TRBV20-1 combines with J gene TRBJ2-4; TRBD1 might be the D (6 bases). Germline lookup yields CDR1 DFQATT and CDR2 SNEGSKA (reference sequence). V lost 4 bases to trimming and J lost 8 bases, with 12 bases between them. This CDR3 has 12 residues. The CDR3 nucleotides read TGCAGTGCTACCGGACAGCTAGACATTCAGTACTTC. Its protein product is CSATGQLDIQYF.

This clonotype was seen many times. The gene calls are TRBV10-3 and TRBJ1-2; the D is unclear. CDR3 length: 19 amino acids. Germline loops: CDR1 ENHRY, CDR2 SYGVKD. V lost 3 bases, J lost 1 base, and 24 bases lay in between. In nucleotides, the CDR3 is TGTGCCATCAGTGAACCTTCATACAGATCCACCCCTCTTAACTATGGCTACACCTTC. As protein: CAISEPSYRSTPLNYGYTF.

Ten or more counts support this clonotype. The chain uses TRBV13 and TRBJ2-7; 8 bases are shared with TRBD1. Trimming removed 5 bases from V and 7 bases from J; junction bases left unmatched: 7. CDR3 length equals 13 residues. Germline V gene lookup returns CDR1 PRHDT and CDR2 FYEKMQ (reference sequence). CDR3 DNA sequence: TGTGCCAGCAGCCGTGAGACAGGGGAAGAGCAGTACTTC. Its translation: CASSRETGEEQYF.

This sequence joins TRBV18 and TRBJ1-4; the D gene is possibly TRBD1 (6 bases). Trimming took 6 bases from V and 5 from J, leaving 16 bases between them. The V gene's germline CDR1 is KGHSH and CDR2 LQKENI. The CDR3 is made up of 15 amino acids. The CDR3 sequence is CASSQGSQGNEKLFF. CDR3 bases: TGTGCCAGCTCTCAGGGGTCGCAGGGCAATGAAAAACTGTTTTTT. The whole variable domain, filled in from reference TRBV18 and TRBJ1-4, reads NAGVMQNPRHLVRRRGQEARLRCSPMKGHSHVYWYRQLPEEGLKFMVYLQKENIIDESGMPKERFSAEFPKEGPSILRIQQVVRGDSAAYFCASSQGSQGNEKLFFGSGTQLSVL.

In this sample, this clonotype turned up a few times. This may come from a read error, since a much larger clone is one base off. The chain couples TRBV19 to TRBJ1-1, with a weak D call TRBD1 (6 bases). The CDR3 is 16 residues long. CDR1 and CDR2 (germline): LNHDA, SQIVND (reference sequence). Trimming removed 3 bases at V and 3 bases at J, with 17 bases between. CDR3 nucleotide sequence: TGTGCCAGTAGTATGTCCCAGGGGACCATGGACACTGAAGCTTTCTTT. This sequence encodes CASSMSQGTMDTEAFF.

This clonotype occurred many times. This chain connects TRBV3-1 to TRBJ2-1, with D perhaps TRBD1 (5 bases). Trimming took off 1 base at V and 0 bases at J, with 7 bases between the two ends. The CDR3 contains 15 residues. Germline V gene sequence: CDR1 LGHDT, CDR2 YNNKEL (reference sequence). CDR3 coding DNA: TGTGCCAGCAGCCAAGCGACAGTCTCCTACAATGAGCAGTTCTTC. It codes for CASSQATVSYNEQFF.

This clonotype was detected only a few times. This chain's CDR3 is CASSIFDRGGYTF. In DNA form, the CDR3 reads TGTGCCAGTAGTATTTTCGACAGGGGCGGCTACACCTTC. The chain uses TRBV19 and TRBJ1-2; TRBD1 aligns across 8 bases. Germline trimming cut 3 bases from V and 8 bases from J; bases unmatched to any gene: 5. The CDR3 extends over 13 amino acids. The germline gives CDR1 LNHDA, CDR2 SQIVND (reference sequence).